Reported below is one T cell receptor beta chain. V was cut by 1 base and J by 4 bases, with 13 bases left in between. Germline values: CDR1 SGHTA, CDR2 FQGNSA. The CDR3 runs to 15 residues. Measured with immunoSEQ multiplex PCR; TCRdb has only the in-frame clones, and not every one. The table includes approximately 290,000 clones, 80% to 85% detected once. This sample was taken from a study of blood T cell repertoires in COVID-19. As for the study in general: Nucleic acid was either cDNA or gDNA, and it came from T cells, B-cell-depleted T cells, or PBMCs.

Sequences were obtained from peripheral blood. This clonotype was sampled from a person between 65 and 79 years old with COVID-19, enrolled during active disease. The V call is TRBV7-2, the J call TRBJ1-1, with a weak D call TRBD1 (5 bases). CDR3 region: CASSLDSGRGTEAFF. The CDR3, as DNA: TGTGCCAGCAGCTTAGATTCAGGGAGGGGCACTGAAGCTTTCTTT.